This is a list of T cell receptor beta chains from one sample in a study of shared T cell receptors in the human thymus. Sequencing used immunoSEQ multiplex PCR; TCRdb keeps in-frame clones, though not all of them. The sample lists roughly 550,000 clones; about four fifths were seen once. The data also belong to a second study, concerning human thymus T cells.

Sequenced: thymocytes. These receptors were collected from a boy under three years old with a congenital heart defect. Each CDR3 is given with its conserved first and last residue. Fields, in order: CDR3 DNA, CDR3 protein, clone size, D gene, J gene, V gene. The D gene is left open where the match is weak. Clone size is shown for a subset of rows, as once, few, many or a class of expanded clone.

TGTGCCAGCAGTGTGCGGTACAAGGATACGCAGTATTTT,CASSVRYKDTQYF,NA,NA,TRBJ2-3,TRBV6-6
TGTGCCAGCAGCCAGGGCCTAGCGGGAGGTAGGGAGACCCAGTACTTC,CASSQGLAGGRETQYF,NA,TRBD2,TRBJ2-5,TRBV5-6
TGTGCCAGCAGCGGACAGGGCAACAATGAGCAGTTCTTC,CASSGQGNNEQFF,NA,TRBD1,TRBJ2-1,TRBV6-5
TGTGCCAGCAGCGGGGGACAGGGGCGAGAAGCTTTCTTT,CASSGGQGREAFF,NA,TRBD1,TRBJ1-1,TRBV9
TGCGCCAGCAGCTCAGGACTAGCGGGCTACAATGAGCAGTTCTTC,CASSSGLAGYNEQFF,NA,TRBD2,TRBJ2-1,TRBV5-1
TGTGCCAGCAGCCAAAACCTCGACAGGGAACTTTACAATGAGCAGTTCTTC,CASSQNLDRELYNEQFF,NA,TRBD1,TRBJ2-1,TRBV14
TGCGCCAGCAGCAACGCCGCGACTAGCGGGAGGCTGTCCTACAATGAGCAGTTCTTC,CASSNAATSGRLSYNEQFF,few,TRBD2,TRBJ2-1,TRBV5-1
TGCGCCAGCAGCTTCCCTCGAAGGAAAGCGGGAGAGCGGTACCAAGAGACCCAGTACTTC,CASSFPRRKAGERYQETQYF,few,TRBD2,TRBJ2-5,TRBV5-1
TGCGCCAGCAGCCAAGACTGGGACAGGGGAGTCCATGAGCAGTTCTTC,CASSQDWDRGVHEQFF,once,TRBD1,TRBJ2-1,TRBV4-3
TGTGCCAGTAGTCCTCTAGCGGGACCACGGTATAATGAGCAGTTCTTC,CASSPLAGPRYNEQFF,once,TRBD2,TRBJ2-1,TRBV19
TGTGCCAGCAGCTTAGGGGGCGGCCCCAGGGCTAGCTCCTACGAGCAGTACTTC,CASSLGGGPRASSYEQYF,once,NA,TRBJ2-7,TRBV11-2
TGTGCCAGTAGTATACCCAGCGGGAGGGACAATGAGCAGTTCTTC,CASSIPSGRDNEQFF,NA,TRBD2,TRBJ2-1,TRBV19
TGTGCCAGCAGCTCGACAGGGTTCGGAGAAAAACTGTTTTTT,CASSSTGFGEKLFF,NA,TRBD1,TRBJ1-4,TRBV11-2
TGTGCCTGGAGTGTCAGACTCGAAGGAGCGGCAAGCTCCTACAATGAGCAGTTCTTC,CAWSVRLEGAASSYNEQFF,NA,NA,TRBJ2-1,TRBV30
TGTGCCAGCACCATAGCTGGGACAACCTACGAGCAGTACTTC,CASTIAGTTYEQYF,NA,NA,TRBJ2-7,TRBV21-1
TGCGCCAGCAGCTTGGAGGCGGGAGGGACCTACAATGAGCAGTTCTTC,CASSLEAGGTYNEQFF,NA,TRBD2,TRBJ2-1,TRBV5-1
TGCGCCAGCAACGCCCTTTTTCGGGGGGCGATCGCCGGGGAGCTGTTTTTT,CASNALFRGAIAGELFF,NA,NA,TRBJ2-2,TRBV5-1
TGTGCCAGCAGTTACCCCGTGGAGTCGTTCGGCGGGGAGCTGTTTTTT,CASSYPVESFGGELFF,NA,NA,TRBJ2-2,TRBV6-6
TGTGCCCATGGGGGGCTAGCGGGAGTAGGAGAGACCCAGTACTTC,CAHGGLAGVGETQYF,NA,TRBD2,TRBJ2-5,TRBV7-4
TGTGCCTGGTCGGGGGATTCCTACAATGAGCAGTTCTTC,CAWSGDSYNEQFF,NA,NA,TRBJ2-1,TRBV30
TGTGCCAGCAGCACCCCCGGGACATTCCCTGGGGCCGGGGAGCTGTTTTTT,CASSTPGTFPGAGELFF,NA,NA,TRBJ2-2,TRBV11-2
TGTGCCTGGAGTGAGCCACCCCGGGACAGGGGGAACACTGAAGCTTTCTTT,CAWSEPPRDRGNTEAFF,once,TRBD1,TRBJ1-1,TRBV30
TGTGCCAGCAGCCCCGAGGTTCGATACACCGGGGAGCTGTTTTTT,CASSPEVRYTGELFF,NA,NA,TRBJ2-2,TRBV11-3
TGTGCCAGCAGCTCCAGGGTTGTGGATCAGCCCCAGCATTTT,CASSSRVVDQPQHF,few,NA,TRBJ1-5,TRBV7-9
TGTGCCAGCAGTGAAGTCGGGCGGCTAACTAGCGGGACGAACTACGAGCAGTACTTC,CASSEVGRLTSGTNYEQYF,few,TRBD2,TRBJ2-7,TRBV2
TGCGCCAGCAGCTTGGTTTCTAGCGGGAGTGAAGAGCAGTACTTC,CASSLVSSGSEEQYF,NA,TRBD2,TRBJ2-7,TRBV5-1
TGTGCCTGGAGACTGCTAGGGTCGGGATTTAACGAGCAGTACTTC,CAWRLLGSGFNEQYF,NA,NA,TRBJ2-7,TRBV30
TGTGCCAGCAGCTTAGCCCTAGCGGGGGACCCCGGGGAGTTCTTC,CASSLALAGDPGEFF,NA,TRBD2,TRBJ2-1,TRBV13
TGTGCCAGCAGCGTAGGTTTTAGCGGGACTCGGACAGATACGCAGTATTTT,CASSVGFSGTRTDTQYF,NA,TRBD2,TRBJ2-3,TRBV9
TGTGCCTGGAGTCCCCAGAATCCCAAAAACATTCAGTACTTC,CAWSPQNPKNIQYF,once,NA,TRBJ2-4,TRBV30
TGTGCCAGCAGCAAACCCCCCCAGGAGACCCAGTACTTC,CASSKPPQETQYF,NA,NA,TRBJ2-5,TRBV27
TGCGCCAGCAGGAGATACCGGGACAGCCTGAACAATGAGCAGTTCTTC,CASRRYRDSLNNEQFF,NA,TRBD1,TRBJ2-1,TRBV10-2
TGTGCCAGCAGGGGACAGCGCACTGAGAGCGGCTACGAGCAGTACTTC,CASRGQRTESGYEQYF,NA,TRBD1,TRBJ2-7,TRBV7-2
TGTGCCAGCTCACCGGCCACAGGGAAGGAGAACACCGGGGAGCTGTTTTTT,CASSPATGKENTGELFF,NA,NA,TRBJ2-2,TRBV18
TGTGCCAGTAGTGGACAGGGCGCAAAAGAGACCCAGTACTTC,CASSGQGAKETQYF,NA,TRBD1,TRBJ2-5,TRBV19
TGTGCCAGCAGTGAAGCGCTTCGGCGGGATTTGGAGACCCAGTACTTC,CASSEALRRDLETQYF,NA,NA,TRBJ2-5,TRBV2
TGTGCCAGCAGTTTTCAAGAGTGGGAACCCACAGGGCCGAACTACGAGCAGTACTTC,CASSFQEWEPTGPNYEQYF,NA,NA,TRBJ2-7,TRBV28
TGTGCTAGTGGTTTGGTAGCGGGAGATAGTGCCTACAATGAGCAGTTCTTC,CASGLVAGDSAYNEQFF,NA,TRBD2,TRBJ2-1,TRBV12-5
TGTGCCAGTAGCGGGAGGGACAGTTACACCGGGGAGCTGTTTTTT,CASSGRDSYTGELFF,NA,NA,TRBJ2-2,TRBV19
TGTGCCATCAGTGATCCAGGGGGTCGGGAGACCCAGTACTTC,CAISDPGGRETQYF,NA,TRBD1,TRBJ2-5,TRBV10-3
TGTGCCAGCAGTTTAACACTAGCGGGAGTCCACGAGCAGTACTTC,CASSLTLAGVHEQYF,NA,TRBD2,TRBJ2-7,TRBV27
TGTGCCACCAGCAGAGACGCCGCGGGGGGACAGGGGGTGGGAGAGAATCAGCCCCAGCATTTT,CATSRDAAGGQGVGENQPQHF,NA,TRBD1,TRBJ1-5,TRBV15
TGCGCCAGCAGCCAAGCCACCCGGCTAGCGGGAATGGGCGAGCAGTACTTC,CASSQATRLAGMGEQYF,NA,TRBD2,TRBJ2-7,TRBV4-3
TGTGCCAGTAGTATTCCCCAGGCCAAAAGGGGCGGCAATCAGCCCCAGCATTTT,CASSIPQAKRGGNQPQHF,NA,NA,TRBJ1-5,TRBV19
TGCGCCAGCAGCCAGTCCGGGACTAGCGGGAACACAGATACGCAGTATTTT,CASSQSGTSGNTDTQYF,NA,TRBD2,TRBJ2-3,TRBV4-1
TGTGCCAGCAGCTTAGCGGGGACAGGGGTTGGCCACTACGAGCAGTACTTC,CASSLAGTGVGHYEQYF,few,TRBD1,TRBJ2-7,TRBV11-3
TGCGCCAGCAGCTTTCGCTGGGGGCGCGAGCAGTACTTC,CASSFRWGREQYF,NA,NA,TRBJ2-7,TRBV5-1
TGTGCCAGCAGCCGGGGGGGGCTAGCGGGAATCCCCCTCTACGAGCAGTACTTC,CASSRGGLAGIPLYEQYF,NA,TRBD2,TRBJ2-7,TRBV11-2
TGCGCCAGCAGTGAGGAGGGGAGGGGCGGATTCGCCACAGATACGCAGTATTTT,CASSEEGRGGFATDTQYF,few,TRBD2,TRBJ2-3,TRBV10-2
TGTGCCAGTAGTTCCTACAGGGAATTCAGGCCCCAGCATTTT,CASSSYREFRPQHF,NA,NA,TRBJ1-5,TRBV19
TGTGCCAGCAGGGCAAAGCGGAAAACTACTTACGAGCAGTACTTC,CASRAKRKTTYEQYF,NA,NA,TRBJ2-7,TRBV6-5
TGTGCCAGCAGCTTGGGGCGGGAGGGTTGGTACGAGCAGTACTTC,CASSLGREGWYEQYF,few,NA,TRBJ2-7,TRBV12-1
TGTGCCAGCAGTTACCGGGACAGCCGGTCCTACAATGAGCAGTTCTTC,CASSYRDSRSYNEQFF,NA,TRBD1,TRBJ2-1,TRBV6-5
TGCAGCGTTCCCCGGACACGGGCAGATACGCAGTATTTT,CSVPRTRADTQYF,few,NA,TRBJ2-3,TRBV29-1